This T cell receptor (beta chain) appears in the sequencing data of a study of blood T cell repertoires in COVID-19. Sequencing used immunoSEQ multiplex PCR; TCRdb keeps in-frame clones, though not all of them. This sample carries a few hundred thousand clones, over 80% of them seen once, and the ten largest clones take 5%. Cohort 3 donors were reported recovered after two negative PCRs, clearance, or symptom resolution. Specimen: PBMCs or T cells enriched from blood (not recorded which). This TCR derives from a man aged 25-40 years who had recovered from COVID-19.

The chain's CDR3 is CASSLEDRLYQETQYF. In DNA form, the CDR3 reads TGTGCCAGCAGCTTGGAGGACAGGTTGTACCAAGAGACCCAGTACTTC. V gene TRBV5-7 combines with J gene TRBJ2-5; 7 nucleotides align to TRBD1. TRBV5-7 falls under the ORF class, with uncertain function. With 0 bases clipped from V and 0 bases from J, the junction kept 5 bases outside the gene matches. The CDR3 runs 16 residues.